This T cell receptor beta chain was retrieved from a study of cytomegalovirus exposure and HLA in healthy donors (dated 2017 in TCRdb). Notes on the research overall: According to an earlier analysis of a few hundred of the donors, about 179 million T cells yielded 95 million to 140 million unique TCR beta sequences and approximately 300 Gb of sequence data. Roughly 300 gigabases of sequencing data and approximately 93 million unique TCR sequences were included in an early release covering roughly 600 HLA-typed donors. The genetic ancestry cluster associated with self-reported Caucasian donors included 65% to 90% of the roughly 360 genotyped donors. The aim of the study was to test whether cataloging public T cell receptors could identify signatures of past pathogen exposure. Using immunosequencing, the study profiled T cell repertoires from some 670 subjects and related those repertoires to cytomegalovirus serostatus. Besides the first cohort of approximately 710 subjects, a separate validation cohort made up of 120 different subjects was used. High-throughput TCR immunosequencing, statistical association of individual TCRs with disease status, and machine learning were combined to predict cytomegalovirus infection status. A later analysis re-examined previously published TCR beta repertoires from 610 or so donors and added high-resolution HLA genotyping to investigate patterns of TCR occurrence. In the later analysis, no new phenotypic data were used to find candidate immune exposures; instead, reliance was placed on TCR beta sequences and their occurrence across donors. In an earlier analysis of 500 to 650 of the donors, high-throughput TCR beta sequencing was used to judge whether each TCR beta V gene segment behaved as functional or pseudogenic. Alongside the repertoire data, information on donor age, sex, ethnicity and CMV serostatus was compiled. In a later genetic analysis, genome-wide SNP genotypes for about 55% of the 666 donors were used, and that subset was treated as a discovery cohort. All discovery cohort repertoires had been generated on a single sequencing platform. HLA typing included class I and class II loci at four-digit resolution. The number of typed donors differed by locus: roughly 629-640 for A, B, C, DRB1 and DQB1; 500 to 550 for DQA1; 600 to 610 for DPA1; and around 490 for DPB1. A few DR-DQ haplotypes were treated as single units for association and clustering because of strong linkage in the cohort. Among around 400 genotyped donors of the cohort, an average of approximately 220,000 unique TCR beta nucleotide sequences was sequenced per donor, of which about 19% were non-productive. What the authors observed across the whole study: In a later genetic analysis, fewer N-insertions in productive TCRs were reported among donors in an Asian-associated ancestry cluster than the roughly 700-donor mean. Because counts were too low, around 17 rarely observed V segments, including chromosome 9 orphons, were left out of the earlier analysis of about 500 of the donors. Most CMV-associated TCR beta chains appeared to be HLA-restricted in a later analysis, and the HLA associations seemed to be driven largely by CMV exposure. A further reported finding was that TCR beta sequences accurately predicted the HLA-A and HLA-B alleles for most subjects in the first cohort. Specific HLA alleles were associated with over 15,000 TCR beta sequences at a false discovery rate of 0.05 in a later analysis. Roughly uniform sequencing depth across donors was assumed in presence/absence analyses, although this assumption may not hold. According to the authors, the approach could potentially be generalized to other disease states and immunological phenotypes. For the cohort, immune exposure information was limited to CMV serostatus. Because the 87-base-pair reads could not distinguish some IMGT-functional V segments, including TRBV6-2 and TRBV6-3, those segments were excluded. A total of roughly 160 TCR beta chains were listed by the study as associated with cytomegalovirus. Linkage disequilibrium might explain the correlated functional status among segregating V segments, but an unknown experimental factor could not be excluded. A later analysis found that HLA-associated TCR beta chains were more clonally expanded and had lower generation probabilities than equally common non-associated chains. Strong co-occurrence of HLA alleles, especially DR and DQ, made assigning TCR associations to individual alleles difficult. The sequencing pipeline was judged likely to have produced a cluster of highly shared sequence variants as a technical artifact. Because HLA typing was missing for some donors at each locus, association tests included only the typed subset. A few of the identified cytomegalovirus-associated TCR beta chains were confirmed in vitro to be specific for cytomegalovirus antigens. The classifier was reported to diagnose cytomegalovirus status with high specificity and sensitivity in both the original and validation cohorts. According to a later analysis, parvovirus B19, influenza, CMV and Epstein-Barr virus appeared linked to several top co-occurrence clusters. A later analysis found that TCR association rates varied across HLA loci, with DRB1 alleles showing the most associated TCRs and HLA-C alleles the fewest. Most TCR sequences were seen in very few donors, while some public TCRs were found in many individuals. In an earlier analysis of approximately 600 of the donors, most TCR beta V segments were observed in productive rearrangements about 90% or about 30% of the time, broadly matching IMGT annotations. Only TCR beta chains were sequenced in this cohort, and the absence of alpha or paired-chain data limited detectable features. In a later genetic analysis, a missense DCLRE1C variant was associated with V-gene and J-gene trimming of TCR beta chains, and the association was replicated in an independent cohort.

Libraries were built with the immunoSEQ multiplex PCR assay. For the multiplex PCR, a mixture combining 60 forward primers for TCR Vbeta segments and 13 reverse primers for TCR Jbeta segments was used. A multiplex PCR assay on genomic DNA amplified the CDR3 region of rearranged TCR beta genes. On the Illumina HiSeq System, the amplified TCR beta libraries were sequenced as 87-base-pair reads. For the original study's pipeline: Across the 700 or so repertoires, a later analysis counted tens of millions of unique TCR beta chains, roughly 11 million of which were shared by at least two donors. A nearest-neighbor algorithm error-corrected the raw reads and collapsed the reads into unique sequences, merging closely related sequences to remove PCR and sequencing errors. Alignment of CDR3 sequences to IMGT reference sequences was used to assign V, D and J gene segments. Each retained sequence needed at least a six-nucleotide match to both a V gene segment and a J gene segment. Rearrangements were called productive when the CDR3 lacked stop codons and stayed in frame with V and J; all others were non-productive. Following IMGT convention, CDR3 was defined as the stretch from the second conserved V-encoded cysteine to the conserved J-encoded phenylalanine. Sequences without an unambiguous match to a single V gene segment were excluded from the earlier analysis of approximately 600 of the donors. In an earlier analysis of 500 to 750 of the donors, V segments were called functional above 56.7% productive rearrangements and were called segregating when the between-donor standard deviation exceeded 5%. A statistical classification framework was built to diagnose cytomegalovirus status from the catalog of TCR beta chain sequences. In a later analysis, TCR nucleotide sequences were compared against IMGT/GENE-DB human TR gene sequences so that V and J genes could be assigned. The TCRdist pipeline was used in a later analysis to assign CDR3 sequences and most-parsimonious VDJ recombination scenarios. In a later analysis, each TCR beta chain was defined by its CDR3 amino acid sequence together with its V-gene family, and reads without a unique V-gene family were excluded. As a way to deal with suspected cross-contamination and a sequencing artifact, a later analysis dropped more than 500 nucleotide sequences that were highly shared and had low generation probability. In a later analysis, a clonal expansion index was calculated for each public chain from normalized within-repertoire ranks of inferred template counts. A later analysis computed generation probabilities with a VDJ recombination model fitted to out-of-frame rearrangements, and checked the results against IGoR. In a later analysis, hypergeometric tests were used to score TCR-TCR, TCR-HLA and TCR-CMV co-occurrence, with a repertoire-size bias correction applied to TCR pairs. False discovery rates were estimated in a later analysis by permuting HLA or CMV assignments 20 times. In a later analysis, co-occurring TCRs were grouped with DBSCAN, and TCRdist sequence similarity was added when clustering was performed within HLA-allele-positive subsets. For co-occurrence clustering, repertoires with fewer than 30,000 or more than 120,000 public chains were excluded, along with five repertoires with anomalous nucleotide sharing. In its TCRdb copy, this immuneACCESS table keeps in-frame sequences only and misses some clones. Where compared with another copy, unresolved V genes explain less than half of these, and the others have no known cause. From that table come the V and J calls and clone size; the DNA was used to work out D and trimming. The table for this sample lists about 160,000 clones; approximately 81% of them were counted only once. The ten largest clonotypes hold about 2.4% of the sample.

In total, more than 500 healthy bone marrow donors made up the cohort. All cohort members were sampled while nominally healthy, although unrecorded immune exposures were likely present. The donor was CMV seronegative and was included in the group of hundreds of seronegative cohort members. Each donor provided a peripheral blood sample, and peripheral blood mononuclear cells were used for TCR beta sequencing. Genomic DNA was extracted from the blood cell samples with the Qiagen DNeasy Blood Extraction Kit. Note on this clone: Its recognized antigen is unknown. No base-level quality is on record; no much larger clone is a single base apart.

Trimming leaves V shorter by 0 bases and J shorter by 2 bases, with the junction holding 0 bases beyond the gene matches. Per the germline V gene, KGHSH is the CDR1 and LQKENI is the CDR2. The CDR3 runs 16 amino acids, cysteine and phenylalanine included. Left in the record is the CDR3 DNA by itself, 48 bases read in frame from the first base. Sequencing used PBMCs. Recombination joined TRBV18 with TRBJ2-7, and TRBD2 matches 14 of the central bases. This receptor was obtained from a male donor in good health and CMV-seronegative. DNA sequence: TGTGCCAGCTCACCACCGGGACTAGCGGGAGCCTACGAGCAGTACTTC. It encodes CASSPPGLAGAYEQYF.